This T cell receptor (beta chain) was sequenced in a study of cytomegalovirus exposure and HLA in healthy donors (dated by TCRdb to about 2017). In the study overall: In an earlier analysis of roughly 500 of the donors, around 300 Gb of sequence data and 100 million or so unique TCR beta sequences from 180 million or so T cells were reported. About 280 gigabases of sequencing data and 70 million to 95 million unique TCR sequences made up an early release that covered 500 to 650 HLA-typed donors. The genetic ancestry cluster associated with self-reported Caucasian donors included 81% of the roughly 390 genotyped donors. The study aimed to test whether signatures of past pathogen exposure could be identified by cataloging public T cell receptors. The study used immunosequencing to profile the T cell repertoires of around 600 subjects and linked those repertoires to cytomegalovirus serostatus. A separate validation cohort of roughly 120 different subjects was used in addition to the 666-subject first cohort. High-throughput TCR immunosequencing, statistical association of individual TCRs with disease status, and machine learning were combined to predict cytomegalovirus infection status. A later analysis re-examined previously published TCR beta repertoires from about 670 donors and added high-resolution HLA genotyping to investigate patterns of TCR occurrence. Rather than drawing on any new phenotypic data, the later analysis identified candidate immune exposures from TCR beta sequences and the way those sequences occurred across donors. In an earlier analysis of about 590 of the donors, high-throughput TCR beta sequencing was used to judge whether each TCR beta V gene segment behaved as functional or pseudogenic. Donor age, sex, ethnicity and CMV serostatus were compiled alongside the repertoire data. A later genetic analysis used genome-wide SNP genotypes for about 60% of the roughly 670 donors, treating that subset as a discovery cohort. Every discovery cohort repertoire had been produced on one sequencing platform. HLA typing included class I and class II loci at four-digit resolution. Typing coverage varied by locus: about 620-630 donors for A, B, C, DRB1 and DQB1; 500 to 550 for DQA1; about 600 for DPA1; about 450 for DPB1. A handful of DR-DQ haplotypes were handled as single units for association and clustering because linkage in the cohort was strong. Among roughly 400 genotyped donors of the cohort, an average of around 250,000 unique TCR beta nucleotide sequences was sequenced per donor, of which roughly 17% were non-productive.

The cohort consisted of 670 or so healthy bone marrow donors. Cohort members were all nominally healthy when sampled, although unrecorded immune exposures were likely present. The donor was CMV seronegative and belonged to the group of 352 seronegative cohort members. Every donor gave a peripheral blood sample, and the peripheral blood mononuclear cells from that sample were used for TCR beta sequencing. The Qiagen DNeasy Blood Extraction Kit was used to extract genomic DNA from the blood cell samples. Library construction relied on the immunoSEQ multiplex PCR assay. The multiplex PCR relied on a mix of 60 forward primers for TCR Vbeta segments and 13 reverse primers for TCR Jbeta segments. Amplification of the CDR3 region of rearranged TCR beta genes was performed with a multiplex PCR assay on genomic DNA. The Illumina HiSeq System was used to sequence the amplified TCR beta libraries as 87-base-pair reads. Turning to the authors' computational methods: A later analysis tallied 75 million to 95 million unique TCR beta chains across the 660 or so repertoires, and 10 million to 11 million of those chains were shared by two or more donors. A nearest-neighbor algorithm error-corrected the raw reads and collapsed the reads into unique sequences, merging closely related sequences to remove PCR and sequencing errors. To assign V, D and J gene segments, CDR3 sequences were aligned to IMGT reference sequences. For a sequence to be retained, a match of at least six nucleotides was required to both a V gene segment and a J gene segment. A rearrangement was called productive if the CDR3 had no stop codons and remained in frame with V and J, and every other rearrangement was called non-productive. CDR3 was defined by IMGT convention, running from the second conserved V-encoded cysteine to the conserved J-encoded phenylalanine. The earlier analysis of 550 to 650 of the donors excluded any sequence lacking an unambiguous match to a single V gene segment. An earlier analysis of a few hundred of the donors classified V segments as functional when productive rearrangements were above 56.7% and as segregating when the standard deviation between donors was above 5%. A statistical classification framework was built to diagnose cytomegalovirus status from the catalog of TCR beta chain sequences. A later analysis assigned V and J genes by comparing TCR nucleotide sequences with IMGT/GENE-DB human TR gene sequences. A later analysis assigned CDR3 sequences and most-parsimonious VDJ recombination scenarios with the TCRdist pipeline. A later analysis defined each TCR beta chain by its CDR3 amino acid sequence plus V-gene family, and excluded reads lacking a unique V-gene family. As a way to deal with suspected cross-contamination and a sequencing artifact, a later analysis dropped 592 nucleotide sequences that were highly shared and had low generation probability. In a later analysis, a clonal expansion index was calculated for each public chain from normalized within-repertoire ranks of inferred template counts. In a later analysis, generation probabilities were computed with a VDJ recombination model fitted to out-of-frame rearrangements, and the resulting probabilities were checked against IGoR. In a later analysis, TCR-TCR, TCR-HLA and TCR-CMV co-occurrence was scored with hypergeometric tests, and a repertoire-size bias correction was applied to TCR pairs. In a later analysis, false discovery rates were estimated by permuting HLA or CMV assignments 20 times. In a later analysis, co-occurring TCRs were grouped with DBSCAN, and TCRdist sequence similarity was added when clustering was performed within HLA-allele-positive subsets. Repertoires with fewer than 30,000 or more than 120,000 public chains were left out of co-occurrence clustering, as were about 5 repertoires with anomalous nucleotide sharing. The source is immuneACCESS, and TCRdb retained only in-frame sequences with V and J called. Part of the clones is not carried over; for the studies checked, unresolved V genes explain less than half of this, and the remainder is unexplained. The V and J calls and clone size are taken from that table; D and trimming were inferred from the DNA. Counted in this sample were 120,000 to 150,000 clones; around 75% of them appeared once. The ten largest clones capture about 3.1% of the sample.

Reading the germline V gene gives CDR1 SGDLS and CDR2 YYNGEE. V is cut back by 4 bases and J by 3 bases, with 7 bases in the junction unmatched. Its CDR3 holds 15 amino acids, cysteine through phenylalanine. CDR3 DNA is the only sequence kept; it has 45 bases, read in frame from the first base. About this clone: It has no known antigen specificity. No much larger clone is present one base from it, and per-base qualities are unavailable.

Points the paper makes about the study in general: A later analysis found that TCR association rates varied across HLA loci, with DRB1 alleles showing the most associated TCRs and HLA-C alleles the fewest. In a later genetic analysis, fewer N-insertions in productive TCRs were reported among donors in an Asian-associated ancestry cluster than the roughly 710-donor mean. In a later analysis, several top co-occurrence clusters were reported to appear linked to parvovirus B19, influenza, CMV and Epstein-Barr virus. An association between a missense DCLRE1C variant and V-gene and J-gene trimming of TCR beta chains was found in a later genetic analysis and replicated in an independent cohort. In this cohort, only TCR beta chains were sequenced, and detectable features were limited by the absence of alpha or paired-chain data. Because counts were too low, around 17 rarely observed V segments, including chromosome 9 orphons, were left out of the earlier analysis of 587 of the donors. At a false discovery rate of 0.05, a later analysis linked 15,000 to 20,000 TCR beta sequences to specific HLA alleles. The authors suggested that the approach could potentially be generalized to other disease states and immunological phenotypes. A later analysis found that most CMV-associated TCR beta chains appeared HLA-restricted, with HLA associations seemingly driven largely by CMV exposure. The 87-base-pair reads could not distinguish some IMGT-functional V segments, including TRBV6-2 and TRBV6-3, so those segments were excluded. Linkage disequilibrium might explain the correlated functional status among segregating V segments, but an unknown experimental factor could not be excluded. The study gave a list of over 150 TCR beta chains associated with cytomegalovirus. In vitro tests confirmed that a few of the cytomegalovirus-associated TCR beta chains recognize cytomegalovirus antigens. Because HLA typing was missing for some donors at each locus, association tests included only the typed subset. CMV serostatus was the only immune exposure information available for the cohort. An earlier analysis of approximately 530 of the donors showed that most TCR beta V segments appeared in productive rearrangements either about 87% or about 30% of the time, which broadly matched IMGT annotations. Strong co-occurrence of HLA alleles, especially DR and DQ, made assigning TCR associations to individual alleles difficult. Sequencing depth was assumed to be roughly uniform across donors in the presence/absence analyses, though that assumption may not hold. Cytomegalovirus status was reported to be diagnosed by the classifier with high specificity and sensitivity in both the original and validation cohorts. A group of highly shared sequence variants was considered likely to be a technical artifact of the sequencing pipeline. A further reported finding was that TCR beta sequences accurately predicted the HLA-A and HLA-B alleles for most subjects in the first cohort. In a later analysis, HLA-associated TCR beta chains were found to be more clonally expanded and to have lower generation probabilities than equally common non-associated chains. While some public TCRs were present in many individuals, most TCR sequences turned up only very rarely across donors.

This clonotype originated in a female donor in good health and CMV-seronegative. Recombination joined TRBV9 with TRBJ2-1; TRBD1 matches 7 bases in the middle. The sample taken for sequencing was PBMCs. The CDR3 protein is CASSFRRDSYNEQFF. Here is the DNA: TGTGCCAGCAGCTTCCGCCGGGACAGCTACAATGAGCAGTTCTTC.